These 14 T cell receptor beta chains came from one sample sequenced in a study of post-analysis software for immune sequencing data. These receptors are not linked to any known antigen. Study-wide results and limits: TRBV segments more frequent in patients than in controls numbered several and included TRBV5-6, TRBV5-1 and TRBV20-1.

Unique molecular identifiers had been added to the TCR beta cDNA libraries. TCRdb passed the PCR reads through MiXCR, listing each CDR3 protein once. The table includes 820,000 or so distinct CDR3 sequences, around 53% detected once. What was sequenced was blood. The receptors derive from a girl under 18 with multiple sclerosis.

The chain employs TRBV7-2 and TRBJ2-3; a weak D match, TRBD1 (5 bases). This CDR3 has 19 amino acids. The V end lost 2 bases, the J end lost 2 bases, and 23 bases lay between the germline ends. Germline CDR1 reads SGHTA; CDR2 reads FQGNSA. Here the CDR3 DNA reads TGTGCCAGCAGCTTACTAGGACATACCGGTTTTGCGACCACAGATACGCAGTATTTT. It specifies CASSLLGHTGFATTDTQYF.

The chain is built from TRBV7-9 and TRBJ2-2; TRBD2 aligns across 11 bases. Germline V gene lookup returns CDR1 SEHNR and CDR2 FQNEAQ (reference sequence). The CDR3 spans 16 residues. The ends lost 5 bases at V and 7 bases at J; junction bases unmatched: 9. For the CDR3, the DNA is TGTGCCAGCAGCAGACCGGGACTAGCGGTAATCGGGGAGCTGTTTTTT. Translated: CASSRPGLAVIGELFF.

The gene calls are TRBV29-1 and TRBJ2-1; 14 bases match TRBD2. J lost 8 bases, V lost 3 bases, and 6 bases had no gene match. Germline V lookup: CDR1 SQVTM, CDR2 ANQGSEA. The CDR3 totals 15 residues. This CDR3 is CSVELTSGRADEQFF. The CDR3 DNA follows: TGCAGCGTTGAGTTGACTAGCGGGAGGGCGGATGAGCAGTTCTTC.

This chain joins TRBV20-1 and TRBJ1-1; D gene unclear. From germline, CDR1 is DFQATT and CDR2 SNEGSKA (reference sequence). Trimming removed 6 bases from V and 0 bases from J, with 11 bases in between. This CDR3 is built from 13 residues. The CDR3 loop is CSASEHLNTEAFF. As DNA, the CDR3 is TGCAGTGCGAGTGAGCATTTGAACACTGAAGCTTTCTTT.

This clonotype was seen only once. The chain uses TRBV5-1 and TRBJ2-3; D ambiguous. The CDR3 consists of 15 residues. Germline assignment: CDR1 SGHRS and CDR2 YFSETQ. Trimming cost V 4 bases and J 1 base, with 13 bases left between them. DNA of the CDR3: TGCGCCAGCAGCCGCTTTATTGGGGGCACAGATACGCAGTATTTT. As protein: CASSRFIGGTDTQYF.

This clonotype occurred a few times. The J gene is TRBJ2-5, the V gene TRBV5-1; 8 positions agree with TRBD2. The last part of the DNA fits TRBJ2-7 better; the J call may be wrong. This CDR3 has 15 amino acids. Germline-derived CDR1 and CDR2 are SGHRS and YFSETQ. In DNA form, the CDR3 reads TGCGCCAGCAGCTTAGGAAGCGGGAGTATCGACGAGCAGTACTTC. Amino acids: CASSLGSGSIDEQYF.

The rearrangement uses TRBV12-3 or TRBV12-4 and TRBJ2-7; unclear D gene. The germline V and J ends were trimmed by 5 bases and 1 base, with 18 bases remaining between them. The CDR3 contains 16 residues. The CDR3 DNA reads TGTGCCAGCAGTGTGGATCCCCAGGTTGGGTCCTACGAGCAGTACTTC. It specifies CASSVDPQVGSYEQYF.

This clonotype was counted a few times. The rearrangement links TRBV13 to TRBJ2-3; 13 bases map to TRBD2. CDR3 length: 16 residues. The trim removed 5 bases at V and 2 bases at J, leaving 4 bases unmatched. CDR1 and CDR2 from the germline V gene are PRHDT and FYEKMQ (reference sequence). The DNA of the CDR3 is TGTGCCAGCAGCCAGGGACTAGCGGGATTCACAGATACGCAGTATTTT. It encodes CASSQGLAGFTDTQYF.

The genes are TRBV2 and TRBJ2-4; 9 positions agree with TRBD2. The end of the DNA is better explained by TRBJ2-7, so the J call may be wrong. The CDR3 is 16 residues long. CDR1 SNHLY and CDR2 FYNNEI come from the germline V gene. CDR3 coding DNA: TGTGCCAGCAGTGAGGTAGCGGGAGTCGGTTCCTACGAGCAGTACTTC. The encoded protein is CASSEVAGVGSYEQYF.

This chain joins TRBV5-1 and TRBJ2-1; 10 nucleotides align to TRBD2. V lost 0 bases, J lost 5 bases, and 2 bases stayed unmatched. In germline, CDR1 is SGHRS, CDR2 YFSETQ. This CDR3 is 15 amino acids long. The CDR3: CASSLVAGGNNEQFF. CDR3 coding DNA: TGCGCCAGCAGCTTGGTAGCGGGAGGTAACAATGAGCAGTTCTTC.

The V gene is TRBV12-3 or TRBV12-4, the J gene TRBJ2-2; D remains ambiguous. Trimming took 6 bases from V and 3 from J, leaving 11 bases between them. This CDR3 has 14 residues. Here the CDR3 reads CASSRALDTGELFF. Here the CDR3 DNA reads TGTGCCAGCAGCCGGGCTTTGGACACCGGGGAGCTGTTTTTT.

This chain links TRBV6-6 with TRBJ1-1; D might be TRBD1 (5 bases). The length of the CDR3 is 13 residues. Per the germline V gene, CDR1 is MNHNY and CDR2 is SVGAGI (reference sequence). The V end was cut by 6 bases, the J end by 1 base, with 9 bases between. The CDR3 protein is CASRGTGNTEAFF. CDR3 coding DNA: TGTGCCAGCAGAGGAACAGGGAACACTGAAGCTTTCTTT.

The chain combines TRBV20-1 with TRBJ2-3, with TRBD2 matching over 13 bases. V trimming: 4 bases; J trimming: 3 bases; junction bases outside the gene matches: 7. CDR1 is DFQATT, CDR2 SNEGSKA, per germline (reference sequence). The CDR3 totals 16 residues. CDR3 region: CSATPRGLAGTDTQYF. The CDR3 DNA sequence: TGCAGTGCTACTCCCCGGGGACTAGCGGGGACAGATACGCAGTATTTT.

There are a few counts of this clonotype. The chain joins TRBV10-3 to TRBJ2-7; D is ambiguous. CDR3 length: 13 residues. V was shortened by 7 bases and J by 1 base, with 11 bases between the two germline ends. Looked up from germline, CDR1 is ENHRY and CDR2 is SYGVKD. The DNA for the CDR3 is TGTGCCATCAAAAGGGCAGCTTCCTACGAGCAGTACTTC. The encoded protein is CAIKRAASYEQYF.